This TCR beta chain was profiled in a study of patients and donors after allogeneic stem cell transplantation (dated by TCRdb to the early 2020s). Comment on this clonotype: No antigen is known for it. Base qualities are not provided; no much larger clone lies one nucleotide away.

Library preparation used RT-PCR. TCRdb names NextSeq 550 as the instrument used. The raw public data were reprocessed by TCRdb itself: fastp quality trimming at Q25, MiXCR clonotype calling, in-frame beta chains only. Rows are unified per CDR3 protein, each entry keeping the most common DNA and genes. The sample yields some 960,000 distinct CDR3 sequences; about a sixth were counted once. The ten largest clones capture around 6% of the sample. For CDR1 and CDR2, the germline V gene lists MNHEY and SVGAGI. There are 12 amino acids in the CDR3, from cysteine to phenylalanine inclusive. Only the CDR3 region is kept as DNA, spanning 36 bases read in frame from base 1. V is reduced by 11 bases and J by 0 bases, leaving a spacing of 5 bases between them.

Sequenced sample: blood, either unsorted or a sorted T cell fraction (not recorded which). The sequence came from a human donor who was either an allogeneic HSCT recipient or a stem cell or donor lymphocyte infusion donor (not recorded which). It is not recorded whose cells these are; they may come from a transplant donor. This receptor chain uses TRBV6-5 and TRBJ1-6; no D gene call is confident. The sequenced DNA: TGTGCCTCCCACTCCTATAATTCACCCCTCCACTTT. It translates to CASHSYNSPLHF.